This T cell receptor beta chain was sequenced for a study of shared clonotypes between healthy human individuals. Healthy HIV-negative adults with no recent acute infections or vaccinations were recruited as donors. The germline V gene encodes CDR1 MDHEN and CDR2 SYDVKM. The CDR3 is 14 residues long. V lost 4 bases and J lost 2; bases outside the gene matches: 1. Sequencing was performed with immunoSEQ multiplex PCR; in TCRdb, only in-frame clones are kept and a portion is missing. This sample has about half a million clones, with 65% to 85% found just once. V and J are TRBV28 and TRBJ2-7; the match to TRBD2 covers 11 bases. The TCR originated in a woman aged 40 to 50 in good health. Some clones in this sample may be carry-over from other donors' samples. The sample taken for sequencing was PBMCs. CDR3 sequence (DNA): TGTGCCAGCAGTTCACTAGCGGGGGCCTACGAGCAGTACTTC. Translated: CASSSLAGAYEQYF.